Given below is one TCR beta chain in context. Antigen: not known. The data are from a study of T cells after yellow fever vaccination. Whole-study results and caveats: Most clones from primary vaccination resurfaced after the booster (about 95% CD4, 88% CD8).

Germline CDR1 MNHEY, CDR2 SVGAGI. The V gene lost 0 bases and the J gene lost 4 bases, with 17 bases spanning the gap. This CDR3 region has 17 residues. As TCR cDNA was made by 5'RACE template switching, a universal primer site and UMIs were added. TCRdb reprocessed the 5' RACE reads with MiXCR, giving one entry per CDR3 protein. The profile shows approximately 300,000 distinct CDR3 sequences, about 6.6% of them singletons. The genes are TRBV6-5 and TRBJ2-3, with D perhaps TRBD2 (7 bases). The clonotype originates from a man aged 18 to 35 who received the YFV17D yellow fever vaccine. Material: PBMCs, obtained roughly 46 days after the first yellow fever vaccination. In nucleotides, the CDR3 is TGTGCCAGCAGTTACTCGCAGGAGGGGGAGGGCGCAGATACGCAGTATTTT. It codes for CASSYSQEGEGADTQYF.